A selection of T cell receptor beta chains follows, all from one sample in a study of blood T cell repertoires in COVID-19. Method: immunoSEQ multiplex PCR; TCRdb's copy keeps in-frame clones and lacks some. The sample holds 200,000 to 250,000 clones, about 91% seen once. Specimen: peripheral blood. These TCRs come from a woman under 40 with COVID-19, enrolled during active disease. Both conserved end residues are part of each CDR3. The D gene is left open where the match is weak. Size values are once, few and many counts, or a class for expanded clones, and some rows have none.

J: TRBJ2-1; size: NA; D: NA; V: TRBV5-6; DNA: TGTGCCAGCAGCCAGTACAATGAGCAGTTCTTC; CDR3: CASSQYNEQFF
J: TRBJ2-5; size: once; D: TRBD1; V: TRBV4-3; DNA: TGCGCCAGCAGCCAAGGGACAGGGGGTAGAGAGACCCAGTACTTC; CDR3: CASSQGTGGRETQYF
J: TRBJ1-6; size: NA; D: TRBD1; V: TRBV6-1; DNA: TGTGCCAGCAGTGAAACACAGGGGGGATCACCCCTCCACTTT; CDR3: CASSETQGGSPLHF
J: TRBJ1-2; size: NA; D: TRBD1; V: TRBV3-1/TRBV3-2; DNA: TGTGCCAGCAGCCACCCACAGATAGACAGGGGGGCGAACTATGGCTACACCTTC; CDR3: CASSHPQIDRGANYGYTF
J: TRBJ1-1; size: NA; D: NA; V: TRBV2; DNA: TGTGCCAGCAGTACGGACAGGAACACTGAAGCTTTCTTT; CDR3: CASSTDRNTEAFF
J: TRBJ1-5; size: few; D: NA; V: TRBV11-2; DNA: TGTGCCAGCAGCCCCCAGGGCAATCAGCCCCAGCATTTT; CDR3: CASSPQGNQPQHF
J: TRBJ2-7; size: NA; D: NA; V: TRBV15; DNA: TGTGCCACCAGCAGAGATCGGGTCCCATCCTACGAGCAGTACTTC; CDR3: CATSRDRVPSYEQYF
J: TRBJ1-1; size: NA; D: NA; V: TRBV9; DNA: TGTGCCAGCAGCCCTCAGGGGCACACTGAAGCTTTCTTT; CDR3: CASSPQGHTEAFF
J: TRBJ1-5; size: NA; D: NA; V: TRBV3-1/TRBV3-2; DNA: TGTGCCAGCAGCAAAGGGGTGTGGACAGTCCCCAATCAGCCCCAGCATTTT; CDR3: CASSKGVWTVPNQPQHF
J: TRBJ2-3; size: NA; D: NA; V: TRBV11-1; DNA: TGTGCCAGCAGCCCAGGGAGGGGGGCTACCACAGATACGCAGTATTTT; CDR3: CASSPGRGATTDTQYF
J: TRBJ1-5; size: NA; D: TRBD1; V: TRBV9; DNA: TGTGCCAGCAGCAGAACAGGGGACCTCAATCAGCCCCAGCATTTT; CDR3: CASSRTGDLNQPQHF
J: TRBJ2-3; size: NA; D: NA; V: TRBV9; DNA: TGTGCCAGCAGCGTAGATGCCCACTACACAGATACGCAGTATTTT; CDR3: CASSVDAHYTDTQYF
J: TRBJ1-5; size: few; D: NA; V: TRBV6-4; DNA: TGTGCCAGCAGTGAAGGGGTATGGCAGCCCCAGCATTTT; CDR3: CASSEGVWQPQHF
J: TRBJ2-3; size: NA; D: NA; V: TRBV23-1; DNA: TGCGCCAGCAGTCATCAAGGTAGGCACAGATCCACAGATACGCAGTATTTT; CDR3: CASSHQGRHRSTDTQYF
J: TRBJ2-4; size: NA; D: TRBD2; V: TRBV27; DNA: TGTGCCAGCAGTTTTTCCGGGACTAGAAGAAACATTCAGTACTTC; CDR3: CASSFSGTRRNIQYF
J: TRBJ1-1; size: NA; D: NA; V: TRBV5-1; DNA: TGCGCCAGCAGCTCCCTTGGAGTTAACATGAACACTGAAGCTTTCTTT; CDR3: CASSSLGVNMNTEAFF
J: TRBJ2-1; size: once; D: TRBD2; V: TRBV28; DNA: TGTGCCAGCAGTTTCTGGCTAGCGGGGGGTACTTTATACAATGAGCAGTTCTTC; CDR3: CASSFWLAGGTLYNEQFF
J: TRBJ2-3; size: once; D: TRBD2; V: TRBV7-9; DNA: TGTGCCAGCAGCTCCCATCGTATAGCGGGAGAGGGCACAGATACGCAGTATTTT; CDR3: CASSSHRIAGEGTDTQYF
J: TRBJ2-7; size: NA; D: NA; V: TRBV5-4; DNA: TGTGCCAGCAGCTCGGGACTGCTGATCTACGAGCAGTACTTC; CDR3: CASSSGLLIYEQYF
J: TRBJ2-3; size: NA; D: TRBD2; V: TRBV19; DNA: TGTGCCACCATGAGATCCCCGGGACTAGCCACAGATACGCAGTATTTT; CDR3: CATMRSPGLATDTQYF
J: TRBJ1-2; size: NA; D: TRBD1; V: TRBV9; DNA: TGTGCCAGCAGCGTAGAACAGGGGGACGGCTACACCTTC; CDR3: CASSVEQGDGYTF
J: TRBJ2-5; size: NA; D: NA; V: TRBV7-2; DNA: TGTGCCAGCAGCCGGGGGTTACTCCAAGAGACCCAGTACTTC; CDR3: CASSRGLLQETQYF
J: TRBJ2-1; size: NA; D: NA; V: TRBV27; DNA: TGTGCCAGCAGTTTGCAGGGGCCCCCTGTGGTCTTC; CDR3: CASSLQGPPVVF
J: TRBJ2-2; size: few; D: TRBD2; V: TRBV4-3; DNA: TGCGCCAGCAGCCCAACCCCCAGCGGGGTAAACACCGGGGAGCTGTTTTTT; CDR3: CASSPTPSGVNTGELFF
J: TRBJ2-5; size: NA; D: TRBD1; V: TRBV5-5; DNA: TGTGCCAGCAGCAGGACAGGGCGAGAGACCCAGTACTTC; CDR3: CASSRTGRETQYF
J: TRBJ2-1; size: few; D: TRBD2; V: TRBV7-9; DNA: TGTGCCAGCAGCTTAACTAGCGGGGCCGTGAACAATGAGCAGTTCTTC; CDR3: CASSLTSGAVNNEQFF
J: TRBJ2-1; size: once; D: NA; V: TRBV3-1/TRBV3-2; DNA: TGTGCCAGCAGCCAAGCCGGCGGAAGGGAGCAGTTCTTC; CDR3: CASSQAGGREQFF
J: TRBJ2-5; size: NA; D: TRBD2; V: TRBV5-6; DNA: TGTGCCAGCAGCAATCTCGGACTAGCGGGGGCCCCCCTGGCCCAGTACTTC; CDR3: CASSNLGLAGAPLAQYF
J: TRBJ1-2; size: NA; D: TRBD1; V: TRBV10-1; DNA: TGCGCCGCTGGACAGGGGGAGGGCTATGGCTACACCTTC; CDR3: CAAGQGEGYGYTF
J: TRBJ2-3; size: NA; D: TRBD1; V: TRBV6-2/TRBV6-3; DNA: TGTGCCAGCAGCGGACAGGGGGCTACAGATACGCAGTATTTT; CDR3: CASSGQGATDTQYF
J: TRBJ1-2; size: NA; D: NA; V: TRBV3-1/TRBV3-2; DNA: TGTGCCAGCAGCCAGGACCGGACAGTCACCTATGGCTACACCTTC; CDR3: CASSQDRTVTYGYTF
J: TRBJ2-7; size: NA; D: TRBD2; V: TRBV11-2; DNA: TGTGCCAGCAGCTTACGGGGGGGGGACCTATACGAGCAGTACTTC; CDR3: CASSLRGGDLYEQYF
J: TRBJ1-5; size: NA; D: TRBD1; V: TRBV7-2; DNA: TGTGCCAGCAGCGGACAGGGGGGGAATCAGCCCCAGCATTTT; CDR3: CASSGQGGNQPQHF
J: TRBJ1-1; size: NA; D: NA; V: TRBV1; DNA: TGCACCAGCAGCCAAGATCAGGGGATTAAGCGGAACACTGAAGCTTTCTTT; CDR3: CTSSQDQGIKRNTEAFF
J: TRBJ1-1; size: NA; D: NA; V: TRBV12-5; DNA: TGTGCTAGTGGTCCCCCGGGGGGGCGGGGTACTGAAGCTTTCTTT; CDR3: CASGPPGGRGTEAFF
J: TRBJ1-2; size: NA; D: TRBD1; V: TRBV7-2; DNA: TGTGCCAGCAGCTTAAGGGTGGACAGGGTGGACCCTAGAGATGGCTACACCTTC; CDR3: CASSLRVDRVDPRDGYTF
J: TRBJ2-3; size: NA; D: NA; V: TRBV24-1; DNA: TGTGCCACCAGTGAGACCGGGAGTCGCACAGATACGCAGTATTTT; CDR3: CATSETGSRTDTQYF
J: TRBJ2-2; size: NA; D: NA; V: TRBV6-2/TRBV6-3; DNA: TGTGCCAGCAGTGAGGACTCCGCCGGGACCGGGGAGCTGTTTTTT; CDR3: CASSEDSAGTGELFF
J: TRBJ1-2; size: NA; D: NA; V: TRBV4-3; DNA: TGCGCCAGCAGCCAAGACAGGGAATATAACTATGGCTACACCTTC; CDR3: CASSQDREYNYGYTF
J: TRBJ2-3; size: NA; D: TRBD1; V: TRBV7-8; DNA: TGTGCCAGCAGCTTAGCAGAGGGGGCGAGCACAGATACGCAGTATTTT; CDR3: CASSLAEGASTDTQYF
J: TRBJ2-1; size: NA; D: TRBD2; V: TRBV11-2; DNA: TGTGCCAGCAGCCCGTTTCTAGCGGGGGGCAGTGAGCAGTTCTTC; CDR3: CASSPFLAGGSEQFF
J: TRBJ1-3; size: few; D: TRBD1; V: TRBV2; DNA: TGTGCCAGCAGTAAGGGACAGCTCTCTGGAAACACCATATATTTT; CDR3: CASSKGQLSGNTIYF
J: TRBJ2-1; size: NA; D: NA; V: TRBV7-2; DNA: TGTGCCAGCAGCTTAGAAATCGTCCACAATGAGCAGTTCTTC; CDR3: CASSLEIVHNEQFF
J: TRBJ2-3; size: NA; D: TRBD1; V: TRBV28; DNA: TGTGCCAGCAGTTTTGACAGGGTGGCCACAGATACGCAGTATTTT; CDR3: CASSFDRVATDTQYF
J: TRBJ1-4; size: NA; D: TRBD1; V: TRBV2; DNA: TGTGCCAGCAGCGCCGGACAGGGTAATGAAAAACTGTTTTTT; CDR3: CASSAGQGNEKLFF
J: TRBJ1-4; size: NA; D: NA; V: TRBV5-8; DNA: TGTGCCAGCAGCCCAACCGGGACATCTTGGGAAAAACTGTTTTTT; CDR3: CASSPTGTSWEKLFF
J: TRBJ2-2; size: NA; D: TRBD1; V: TRBV9; DNA: TGTGCCAGCAAAAGGGGGCTAGACACCGGGGAGCTGTTTTTT; CDR3: CASKRGLDTGELFF
J: TRBJ2-3; size: NA; D: NA; V: TRBV11-2; DNA: TGTGCCAGCAGCTTAGATCGGCTAGCTTACACAGATACGCAGTATTTT; CDR3: CASSLDRLAYTDTQYF
J: TRBJ2-1; size: NA; D: NA; V: TRBV19; DNA: TGTGCCAGTAGTATCTGGGGCCGACACAATGAGCAGTTCTTC; CDR3: CASSIWGRHNEQFF
J: TRBJ1-1; size: NA; D: NA; V: TRBV19; DNA: TGTGCCAGTAGTAAGGGGCCAATGAACACTGAAGCTTTCTTT; CDR3: CASSKGPMNTEAFF
J: TRBJ2-4; size: NA; D: TRBD1; V: TRBV15; DNA: TGTGCCACCAGCAGAGATGAGCCCGGGACAGGCAAAAACATTCAGTACTTC; CDR3: CATSRDEPGTGKNIQYF
J: TRBJ2-5; size: NA; D: NA; V: TRBV7-9; DNA: TGTGCCAGCAGCCCCTGGGGGCGGGTAGAGACCCAGTACTTC; CDR3: CASSPWGRVETQYF
J: TRBJ2-1; size: NA; D: TRBD2; V: TRBV11-1; DNA: TGTGCCAGCAGCCCGGCGGGGGGCCATACCTCAAATGAGCAGTTCTTC; CDR3: CASSPAGGHTSNEQFF
J: TRBJ2-3; size: NA; D: NA; V: TRBV7-2; DNA: TGTGCCAGCAGCTTATTGTCAGGGTTTAAAGGTGGCACAGATACGCAGTATTTT; CDR3: CASSLLSGFKGGTDTQYF
J: TRBJ2-1; size: NA; D: NA; V: TRBV5-1; DNA: TGCGCCAGCAGCTTGGATGGGGGCGGACGGGCCTCGAATGAGCAGTTCTTC; CDR3: CASSLDGGGRASNEQFF
J: TRBJ1-2; size: NA; D: TRBD1; V: TRBV7-6; DNA: TGTGCCAGCAGCCTACGACAGGGGATTGGATATGGCTACACCTTC; CDR3: CASSLRQGIGYGYTF
J: TRBJ2-7; size: NA; D: NA; V: TRBV11-2; DNA: TGTGCCAGCAGCTTAGTGGTAACGAGCTCCTACGAGCAGTACTTC; CDR3: CASSLVVTSSYEQYF